Below, 30 T cell receptor beta chains from the same sample are listed, as sequenced in a study of cytomegalovirus exposure and HLA in healthy donors. With 60 Vbeta and 13 Jbeta primers, the PCR was carried out. Only in-frame clones appear in the TCRdb table, and some are missing; sequencing was by immunoSEQ multiplex PCR. Of around 130,000 clones in the sample, around 83% were seen once. The sample consisted of PBMCs. The receptors shown here come from a woman aged 18-29 years in good health and CMV-seropositive.

The rearrangement uses TRBV4-1 and TRBJ2-3, with 8 nucleotides matching TRBD2. V was clipped by 2 bases and J by 0 bases; unmatched bases: 4. This CDR3 is built from 16 residues. CDR1 MGHRA and CDR2 YSYEKL come from the germline V gene. CDR3 protein: CASSQRAGASTDTQYF. CDR3 nucleotides: TGCGCCAGCAGCCAACGAGCGGGGGCCAGCACAGATACGCAGTATTTT.

The chain recombines TRBV11-3 with TRBJ1-1; 9 positions agree with TRBD1. This CDR3 has 15 residues. The germline gives CDR1 SGHNT, CDR2 YENEEA. The V gene end was trimmed by 4 bases and the J gene end by 3 bases; junction bases not matched to a gene: 6. The CDR3 region is CASSSQGAGDTEAFF. CDR3 DNA: TGTGCCAGCAGCTCACAGGGGGCGGGGGACACTGAAGCTTTCTTT.

V and J are TRBV6-5 and TRBJ1-2; D gene uncertain. CDR3 length: 15 amino acids. Germline-derived CDR1 and CDR2 are MNHEY and SVGAGI. V gave up 2 bases and J gave up 8 bases, with 18 bases separating them. CDR3 residues: CASSYAPPPRGGYTF. CDR3 nucleotide sequence: TGTGCCAGCAGTTACGCCCCTCCTCCCCGGGGAGGCTACACCTTC.

This chain joins TRBV19 and TRBJ2-3; 7 positions match TRBD2. The ends lost 7 bases at V and 5 bases at J; junction bases unmatched: 6. CDR1 LNHDA and CDR2 SQIVND come from the germline V gene (reference sequence). The CDR3 is 13 residues long. CDR3 protein: CASKSWGGDTQYF. In nucleotides, the CDR3 is TGTGCCAGTAAATCGTGGGGGGGAGATACGCAGTATTTT.

DNA for the CDR3: TGTGCCAGCAGCCACTACAGGGACACTGAAGCTTTCTTT. Its translation: CASSHYRDTEAFF. V is TRBV4-2 and J is TRBJ1-1; the D gene is possibly TRBD1 (6 bases). CDR1 is LGHNA, CDR2 YNFKEQ, per germline. This CDR3 region has 13 residues. V was shortened by 3 bases and J by 3 bases, with 8 bases between the two germline ends.

The chain couples TRBV6-1 to TRBJ2-5, with 7 positions matching TRBD1. The CDR3 length is 14 residues. The junction had 4 bases not matched to a gene; V was cut back by 5 bases and J by 1 base. Germline loops: CDR1 MNHNS, CDR2 SASEGT. CDR3 sequence (DNA): TGTGCCAGCAGTCGGGGACAGTTCCAAGAGACCCAGTACTTC. It yields the protein CASSRGQFQETQYF.

This chain uses TRBV29-1 with TRBJ1-2; 7 bases are a match to TRBD1. This CDR3 region has 12 residues. The V segment lost 7 bases and the J segment 8 bases; nucleotides outside the gene matches: 10. Germline CDR1 is SQVTM and CDR2 is ANQGSEA. The CDR3 here is CSASGGGPGYTF. The CDR3 coding sequence is TGCAGCGCCTCAGGGGGAGGTCCGGGCTACACCTTC.

The chain is built from TRBV6-7 and TRBJ2-5; TRBD1 aligns across 7 bases. TRBV6-7 is filed as an ORF, its function uncertain. The CDR3 runs 13 residues. V lost 8 bases, J lost 1 base, and 4 bases stayed unmatched. The CDR3 nucleotides are TGTGCCAGCTCCAGGGGGAGCCAAGAGACCCAGTACTTC. This translates into CASSRGSQETQYF.

The V and J genes are TRBV10-2 and TRBJ2-3; tentative D call: TRBD2 (7 bases). Germline CDR1 WSHSY, CDR2 SAAADI. V was cut by 2 bases and J by 2 bases, with 14 bases left in between. This CDR3 comprises 16 residues. The CDR3 sequence: CASSERGGSDTDTQYF. CDR3 sequence (DNA): TGCGCCAGCAGTGAGAGGGGGGGATCGGACACAGATACGCAGTATTTT.

The V gene is TRBV7-9, the J gene TRBJ2-3; 8 bases agree with TRBD2. V was pared by 5 bases and J by 1 base, with 2 bases of the junction left unmatched. Germline V gene data show CDR1 as SEHNR and CDR2 as FQNEAQ (reference sequence). The CDR3 consists of 14 residues. The CDR3 here is CASSSSGGTDTQYF. CDR3 coding DNA: TGTGCCAGCAGCAGTAGCGGGGGCACAGATACGCAGTATTTT.

The chain combines TRBV30 with TRBJ2-7, with D possibly matching TRBD2 (7 bases). V was shortened by 2 bases and J by 2 bases, with 16 bases between the two germline ends. Germline lookup yields CDR1 GTSNPN and CDR2 SVGIG (reference sequence). The CDR3 extends over 15 amino acids. The chain's CDR3 is CAWSWGRGGPYEQYF. DNA of the CDR3: TGTGCCTGGAGTTGGGGGAGGGGGGGCCCCTACGAGCAGTACTTC.

The chain couples TRBV7-9 to TRBJ2-7; possible D gene TRBD2, 7 bases. V was pared by 0 bases and J by 5 bases, with 11 bases between. The germline gives CDR1 SEHNR, CDR2 FQNEAQ (reference sequence). The CDR3 runs 14 residues. This CDR3 reads CASSLAGGPHEQYF. Here the CDR3 DNA reads TGTGCCAGCAGCTTAGCGGGGGGGCCCCACGAGCAGTACTTC.

Here the CDR3 DNA reads TGTGCCAGCTCACCAACTAGCGGAAACACCGGGGAGCTGTTTTTT. Amino acid sequence: CASSPTSGNTGELFF. The chain carries TRBV18 and TRBJ2-2, with 8 bases lining up with TRBD2. The CDR3 is 15 residues long. The trim removed 2 bases at V and 2 bases at J, leaving 1 base unmatched. The germline V gene has CDR1 KGHSH and CDR2 LQKENI.

V usage is TRBV30 and J usage is TRBJ1-5; D might be TRBD1 (6 bases). Trimming left V 2 bases short and J 1 base short, with 12 bases between. Germline lookup yields CDR1 GTSNPN and CDR2 SVGIG (reference sequence). This CDR3 spans 15 amino acids. Written as DNA, the CDR3 is TGTGCCTGGAGTTCAGGGGTTTCCAGCAATCAGCCCCAGCATTTT. It specifies CAWSSGVSSNQPQHF.

CDR3: CASSDQPRGNPEAFF. The CDR3 region has the DNA TGTGCCAGCAGTGATCAACCCCGGGGAAACCCTGAAGCTTTCTTT. This chain joins TRBV25-1 and TRBJ1-1, with unresolved D. V lost 3 bases to trimming and J lost 6 bases, with 17 bases between them. CDR3 length equals 15 residues. CDR1 is MGHDK, CDR2 SYGVNS, per germline.

The CDR3 DNA reads as TGTGCCAGCTCAGCCAGTGGATTAGCAGAGACCCAGTACTTC. It codes for CASSASGLAETQYF. This sequence joins TRBV18 and TRBJ2-5; no definite D call. CDR1 and CDR2 (germline): KGHSH, LQKENI. This CDR3 has 14 residues. V gave up 5 bases and J gave up 4 bases, with 14 bases separating them.

This clone has only a few counts. The chain combines TRBV7-2 with TRBJ2-7, with a tentative D call TRBD2 (5 bases). The germline gives CDR1 SGHTA, CDR2 FQGNSA. Trimming took off 0 bases at V and 3 bases at J, with 12 bases between the two ends. This CDR3 is built from 15 residues. As DNA, the CDR3 is TGTGCCAGCAGCTTAGCCGGTGCAGAGGGCTACGAGCAGTACTTC. This sequence encodes CASSLAGAEGYEQYF.

This clone was counted only a few times. The chain has TRBV21-1 and TRBJ2-1; TRBD1 is the table's D call, not checked against the DNA. TRBV21-1 is designated a pseudogene. CDR3 size: 14 residues. This CDR3 is CASSDRDRGNEQFF. CDR3 nucleotide sequence: TGTGCCAGCAGCGACCGGGACAGGGGGAATGAGCAGTTCTTC.

The rearrangement uses TRBV14 and TRBJ1-4; no clear D. The V end lost 5 bases, the J end lost 7 bases, and 11 bases lay between the germline ends. Germline V lookup: CDR1 SGHDN, CDR2 FVKESK. CDR3 length: 13 residues. The CDR3 nucleotides are TGTGCCAGCAGCAGGGCAGCGGTTGAAAAACTGTTTTTT. Amino acids: CASSRAAVEKLFF.

The chain carries TRBV28 and TRBJ2-7; D is possibly TRBD2 (5 bases). Germline loops: CDR1 MDHEN, CDR2 SYDVKM. The CDR3 is 12 amino acids. V gave up 6 bases and J gave up 6 bases, with 12 bases separating them. This CDR3 reads CASRGGTPEQYF. CDR3 in DNA: TGTGCCAGCAGAGGAGGTACCCCCGAGCAGTACTTC.

The chain links TRBV11-3 to TRBJ2-3; D is unresolved. The CDR3 is 14 amino acids. Germline V lookup: CDR1 SGHNT, CDR2 YENEEA. V gave up 1 base and J gave up 4 bases, with 9 bases separating them. In DNA form, the CDR3 reads TGTGCCAGCAGCTTAGGTTTATCCCCAGATACGCAGTATTTT. Encoded protein: CASSLGLSPDTQYF.

The chain carries TRBV5-5 and TRBJ1-1; D remains ambiguous. In germline, CDR1 is SGHKS, CDR2 YYEKEE (reference sequence). Trimming took off 4 bases at V and 1 base at J, with 14 bases between the two ends. The CDR3 contains 15 residues. The CDR3 DNA reads as TGTGCCAGCAGCCCCGTGCGGCAGCCGAACACTGAAGCTTTCTTT. This translates into CASSPVRQPNTEAFF.

In its sample, this clone was seen a few times. V is TRBV7-9 and J is TRBJ1-4; D uncertain. Trimming took off 1 base at V and 5 bases at J, with 11 bases between the two ends. CDR3 length: 15 residues. Germline CDR1 is SEHNR and CDR2 is FQNEAQ (reference sequence). CDR3 bases: TGTGCCAGCAGCTTAGGAACAGCTGCGAATGAAAAACTGTTTTTT. Translated, it gives CASSLGTAANEKLFF.

The V call is TRBV30, the J call TRBJ2-5, with D perhaps TRBD1 (5 bases). This CDR3 contains 15 residues. Between the trimmed V and J ends, which lost 0 bases and 7 bases, there was a span of 18 bases. Germline V gene data show CDR1 as GTSNPN and CDR2 as SVGIG (reference sequence). The CDR3 loop reads CAWSVPPGLRGTQYF. In nucleotides, the CDR3 is TGTGCCTGGAGTGTACCTCCGGGCCTAAGGGGGACCCAGTACTTC.

This chain uses TRBV19 with TRBJ2-3; 9 nucleotides align to TRBD1. The CDR3 is 13 amino acids. V gave up 6 bases and J gave up 3 bases; unmatched junction bases: 1. CDR1 and CDR2 from the germline V gene are LNHDA and SQIVND (reference sequence). The CDR3 protein is CASRGQGTDTQYF. CDR3 nucleotides: TGTGCCAGTAGAGGACAGGGGACAGATACGCAGTATTTT.

This rearrangement joins TRBV6-1 to TRBJ2-5; possible D gene TRBD2, 6 bases. V was cut by 3 bases and J by 1 base, with 12 bases left in between. Germline V CDR1 and CDR2: MNHNS, SASEGT. The CDR3 runs to 15 residues. This CDR3 reads CASSDLTAGQETQYF. CDR3 nucleotide sequence: TGTGCCAGCAGTGATTTGACAGCGGGCCAAGAGACCCAGTACTTC.

The chain carries TRBV28 and TRBJ2-3; D not certain. Germline-derived CDR1 and CDR2 are MDHEN and SYDVKM. The CDR3 sequence is 16 residues long. Deletions cut 6 bases from V and 4 bases from J, with 20 bases between. The CDR3 is CASSPPLFRRADTQYF. The CDR3 bases are TGTGCCAGCAGCCCCCCCCTGTTCCGTCGGGCAGATACGCAGTATTTT. The variable domain in full, with the rest retrieved from reference TRBV28 and TRBJ2-3, is DVKVTQSSRYLVKRTGEKVFLECVQDMDHENMFWYRQDPGLGLRLIYFSYDVKMKEKGDIPEGYSVSREKKERFSLILESASTNQTSMYLCASSPPLFRRADTQYFGPGTRLTVL.

This clone was seen a handful of times. The CDR3: CASVAGTGGYEQYF. DNA of the CDR3: TGTGCCAGCGTCGCCGGGACAGGGGGCTACGAGCAGTACTTC. This chain connects TRBV25-1 to TRBJ2-7; 11 positions agree with TRBD1. V lost 8 bases, J lost 3 bases, and 6 bases stayed unmatched. The V gene's germline CDR1 is MGHDK and CDR2 SYGVNS. This CDR3 comprises 14 residues.

This chain links TRBV11-2 with TRBJ2-1, with 7 bases that match TRBD1. The germline CDR1 and CDR2 sequences are SGHAT and FQNNGV. This CDR3 is 15 amino acids long. The V segment lost 4 bases and the J segment 2 bases; nucleotides outside the gene matches: 5. This CDR3 reads CASSSPGQTYNEQFF. CDR3 nucleotide sequence: TGTGCCAGCAGCTCCCCGGGACAGACCTACAATGAGCAGTTCTTC.

The V and J genes are TRBV13 and TRBJ2-5; 7 bases are shared with TRBD2. The V gene's germline CDR1 is PRHDT and CDR2 FYEKMQ (reference sequence). There are 14 residues in the CDR3. V lost 4 bases, J lost 5 bases, and 7 bases stayed unmatched. This CDR3 is CASSSRTSWETQYF. For the CDR3, the DNA is TGTGCCAGCAGCTCCCGGACTAGTTGGGAGACCCAGTACTTC.